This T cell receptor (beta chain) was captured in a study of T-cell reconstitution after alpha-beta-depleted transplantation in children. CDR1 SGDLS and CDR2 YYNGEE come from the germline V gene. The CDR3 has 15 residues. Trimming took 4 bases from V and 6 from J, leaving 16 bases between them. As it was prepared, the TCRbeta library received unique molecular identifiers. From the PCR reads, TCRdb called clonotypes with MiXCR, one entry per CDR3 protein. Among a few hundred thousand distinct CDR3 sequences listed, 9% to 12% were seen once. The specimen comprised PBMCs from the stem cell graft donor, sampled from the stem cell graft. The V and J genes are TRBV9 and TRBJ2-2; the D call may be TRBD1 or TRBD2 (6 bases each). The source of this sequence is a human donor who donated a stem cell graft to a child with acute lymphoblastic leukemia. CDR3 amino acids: CASSTGGTTAGELFF. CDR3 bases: TGTGCCAGCAGCACTGGAGGGACAACAGCCGGGGAGCTGTTTTTT.